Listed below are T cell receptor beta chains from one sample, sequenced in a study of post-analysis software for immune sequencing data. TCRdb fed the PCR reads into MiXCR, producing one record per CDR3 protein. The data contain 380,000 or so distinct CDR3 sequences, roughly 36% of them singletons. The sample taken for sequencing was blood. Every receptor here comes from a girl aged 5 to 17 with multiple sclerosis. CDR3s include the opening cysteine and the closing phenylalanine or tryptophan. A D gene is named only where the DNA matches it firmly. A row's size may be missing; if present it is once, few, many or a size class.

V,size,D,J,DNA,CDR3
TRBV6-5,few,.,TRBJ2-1,TGTCCCAGCAGTCGACTAGACCATGAGCAGTTCTTC,CPSSRLDHEQFF
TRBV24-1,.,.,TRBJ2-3,TGTGCCACCAGTGATTTCTCACCCGGAGATACGCAGTATTTT,CATSDFSPGDTQYF
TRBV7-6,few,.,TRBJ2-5,TGTGCCAGCAGCCTTCTCCCTAGAGCTATCCAAGAGACCCAGTACTTC,CASSLLPRAIQETQYF
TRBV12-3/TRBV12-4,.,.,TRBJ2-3,TGTGCCAGCACCCAACCTCTAGCGAGTACGCAGTATTTT,CASTQPLASTQYF
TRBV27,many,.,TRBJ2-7,TGTGCCAGCAGTTTCCGGGACAACTCCTACGAGCAGTACTTC,CASSFRDNSYEQYF
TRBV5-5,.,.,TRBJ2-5,TGTGCCAGCAGCTTGTATCCAGCGGTGAACCAAGAGACCCAGTACTTC,CASSLYPAVNQETQYF
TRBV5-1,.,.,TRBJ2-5,TGCGCCAGCAGCTCCAGGGAAGGGCAAGAGACCCAGTACTTC,CASSSREGQETQYF
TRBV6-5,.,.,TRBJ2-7,TGTGCCAGCAGTTCTATGGAAGGATACTCCTACGAGCAGTACTTC,CASSSMEGYSYEQYF
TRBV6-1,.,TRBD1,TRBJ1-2,TGTGCCAGCGGGGCAGGGGGCTCCTATGGCTACACCTTC,CASGAGGSYGYTF
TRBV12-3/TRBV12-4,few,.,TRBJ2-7,TGTGCCAGCAGTTCTGGGGCGGGTAGCCACGAGCAGTACTTC,CASSSGAGSHEQYF
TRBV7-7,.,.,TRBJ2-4,TGTGCTAGCAGCTCCCTGGACAAATCCGGGCAGTACTTC,CASSSLDKSGQYF
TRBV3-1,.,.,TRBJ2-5,TGTGCCAGCAGCCCCGGCAGGTTCAGGGAGACCCAGTACTTC,CASSPGRFRETQYF